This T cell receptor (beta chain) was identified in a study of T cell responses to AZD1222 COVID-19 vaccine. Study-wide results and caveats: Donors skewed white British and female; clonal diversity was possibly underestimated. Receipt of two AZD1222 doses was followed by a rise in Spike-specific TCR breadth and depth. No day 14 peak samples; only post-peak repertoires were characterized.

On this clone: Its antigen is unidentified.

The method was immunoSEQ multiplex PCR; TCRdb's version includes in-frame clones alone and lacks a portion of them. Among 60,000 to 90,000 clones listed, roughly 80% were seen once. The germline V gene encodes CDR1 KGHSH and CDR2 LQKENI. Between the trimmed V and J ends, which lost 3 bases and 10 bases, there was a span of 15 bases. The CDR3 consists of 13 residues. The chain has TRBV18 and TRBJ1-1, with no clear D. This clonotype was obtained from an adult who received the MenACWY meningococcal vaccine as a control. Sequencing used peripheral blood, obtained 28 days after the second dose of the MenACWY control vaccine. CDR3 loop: CASSPLPRGGAFF. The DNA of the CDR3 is TGTGCCAGCTCACCTCTTCCTCGTGGTGGAGCTTTCTTT.